This TCR beta chain emerged from a study of beta chain features in type 1 diabetes. Study details: All samples combined gave fewer than 110 million sorted cells for examination. Overall study findings and caveats: TCRB CDR3 length was moderately but significantly reduced in all four CD4+ subsets of Type 1 diabetes patients.

Germline-derived CDR1 and CDR2 are SGHNT and YYREEE (reference sequence). The V end was cut by 0 bases, the J end by 1 base, with 10 bases between. The CDR3 has 15 residues. Reverse transcribing all isolated RNA meant expressed TCRB transcripts were sequenced. Sequencing was performed with immunoSEQ multiplex PCR; in TCRdb, only in-frame clones are kept and a portion is missing. Among some 700,000 clones, about an eighth were seen once, and the ten largest hold 0.022%. As for this clone: Its antigen is currently unknown.

This TCR was sampled from a man between 18 and 29 years old with type 1 diabetes. The sequenced sample consisted of naive CD4+ T cells from blood. The V call is TRBV5-4, the J call TRBJ1-1; no firm D call. CDR3 sequence: CASSLAARRNTEAFF. CDR3 DNA sequence: TGTGCCAGCAGCTTGGCCGCCAGGCGGAACACTGAAGCTTTCTTT.